These 4 T cell receptor beta chains share one sample of origin, sequenced in a study of T cell responses to AZD1222 COVID-19 vaccine. Profiled with immunoSEQ multiplex PCR; TCRdb holds only in-frame clones, not every one. The sample includes fewer than 130,000 clones, over 90% seen only once; the top ten take 2.5% to 3%. This specimen consisted of peripheral blood, obtained 28 days after the second AZD1222 dose. Source of these receptors: an adult who received the AZD1222 COVID-19 vaccine.

The gene calls are TRBV19 and TRBJ1-2; D call uncertain. Deletions cut 4 bases from V and 0 bases from J, with 6 bases between. The germline gives CDR1 LNHDA, CDR2 SQIVND (reference sequence). This CDR3 has 13 residues. CDR3 region: CASSRSANYGYTF. The CDR3 DNA is TGTGCCAGTAGTAGGTCTGCTAACTATGGCTACACCTTC.

Only one count was recorded for this clone. The chain employs TRBV5-1 and TRBJ1-2; tentatively, D is TRBD1 (6 bases). This CDR3 contains 13 residues. V shed 7 bases and J shed 4 bases, with 14 bases lying between them. Germline-derived CDR1 and CDR2 are SGHRS and YFSETQ. This chain's CDR3 is CASSSDRTYGYTF. The CDR3 region has the DNA TGCGCCAGCTCTAGCGACAGGACCTATGGCTACACCTTC.

This chain links TRBV27 with TRBJ1-1; no reliable D call. Looked up from germline, CDR1 is MNHEY and CDR2 is SMNVEV (reference sequence). Trimming took off 2 bases at V and 4 bases at J, with 8 bases between the two ends. This CDR3 comprises 13 residues. The CDR3 nucleotides are TGTGCCAGCAGTTTAGGAGGGTCCACTGAAGCTTTCTTT. Translation: CASSLGGSTEAFF.

The genes are TRBV7-2 and TRBJ1-5, with D unresolved. V shed 3 bases and J shed 5 bases, with 8 bases lying between them. Looked up from germline, CDR1 is SGHTA and CDR2 is FQGNSA. The CDR3 covers 13 residues. In DNA, the CDR3 is TGTGCCAGCAGCTTGGGAGCTTATCAGCCCCAGCATTTT. It encodes CASSLGAYQPQHF.